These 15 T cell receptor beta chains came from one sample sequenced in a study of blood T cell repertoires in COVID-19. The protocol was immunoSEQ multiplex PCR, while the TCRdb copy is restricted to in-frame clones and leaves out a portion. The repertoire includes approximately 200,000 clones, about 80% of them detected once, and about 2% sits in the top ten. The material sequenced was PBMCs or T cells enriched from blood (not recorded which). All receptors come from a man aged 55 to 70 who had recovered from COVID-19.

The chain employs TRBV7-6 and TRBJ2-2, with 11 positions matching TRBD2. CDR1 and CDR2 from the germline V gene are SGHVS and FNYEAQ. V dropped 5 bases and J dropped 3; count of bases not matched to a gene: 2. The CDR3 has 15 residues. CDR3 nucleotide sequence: TGTGCCAGCAGCCGACTAGCGGGGTACACCGGGGAGCTGTTTTTT. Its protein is CASSRLAGYTGELFF.

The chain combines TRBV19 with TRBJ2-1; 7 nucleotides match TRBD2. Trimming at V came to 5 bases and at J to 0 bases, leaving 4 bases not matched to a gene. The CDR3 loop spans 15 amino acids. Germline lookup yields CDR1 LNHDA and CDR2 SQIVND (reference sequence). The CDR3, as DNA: TGTGCCAGTAGTTCCGCGGGAGTCTCCTACAATGAGCAGTTCTTC. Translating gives CASSSAGVSYNEQFF. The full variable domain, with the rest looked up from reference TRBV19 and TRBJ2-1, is DGGITQSPKYLFRKEGQNVTLSCEQNLNHDAMYWYRQDPGQGLRLIYYSQIVNDFQKGDIAEGYSVSREKKESFPLTVTSAQKNPTAFYLCASSSAGVSYNEQFFGPGTRLTVL.

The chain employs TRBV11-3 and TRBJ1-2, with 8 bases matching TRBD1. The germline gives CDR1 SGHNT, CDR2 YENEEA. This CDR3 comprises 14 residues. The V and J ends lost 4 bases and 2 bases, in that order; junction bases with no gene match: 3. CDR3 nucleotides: TGTGCCAGCAGCTCCACAGGGGGGAACTATGGCTACACCTTC. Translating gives CASSSTGGNYGYTF.

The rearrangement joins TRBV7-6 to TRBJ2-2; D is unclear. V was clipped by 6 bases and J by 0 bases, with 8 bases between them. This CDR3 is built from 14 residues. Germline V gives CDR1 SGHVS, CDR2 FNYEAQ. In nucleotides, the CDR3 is TGTGCCAGCAGGAAGAGGCCGAACACCGGGGAGCTGTTTTTT. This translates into CASRKRPNTGELFF.

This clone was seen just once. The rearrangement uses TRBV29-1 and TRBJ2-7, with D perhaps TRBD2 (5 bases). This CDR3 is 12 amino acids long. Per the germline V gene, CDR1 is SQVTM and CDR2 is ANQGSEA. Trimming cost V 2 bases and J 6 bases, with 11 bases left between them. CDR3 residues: CSVEPSGGEQYF. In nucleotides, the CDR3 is TGCAGCGTTGAACCGTCCGGAGGCGAGCAGTACTTC.

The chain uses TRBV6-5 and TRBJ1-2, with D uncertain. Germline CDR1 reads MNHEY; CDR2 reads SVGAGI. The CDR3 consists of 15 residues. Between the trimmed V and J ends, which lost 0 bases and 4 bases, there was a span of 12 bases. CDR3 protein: CASSYSFFGSYGYTF. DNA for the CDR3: TGTGCCAGCAGTTACTCCTTCTTTGGGAGCTATGGCTACACCTTC.

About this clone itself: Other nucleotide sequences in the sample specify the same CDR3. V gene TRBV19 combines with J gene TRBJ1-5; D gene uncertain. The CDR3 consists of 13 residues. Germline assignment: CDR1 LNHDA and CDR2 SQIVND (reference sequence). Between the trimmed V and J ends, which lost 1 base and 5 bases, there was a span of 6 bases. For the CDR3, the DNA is TGTGCCAGTAGTATAGGAGGAGATCAGCCCCAGCATTTT. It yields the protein CASSIGGDQPQHF.

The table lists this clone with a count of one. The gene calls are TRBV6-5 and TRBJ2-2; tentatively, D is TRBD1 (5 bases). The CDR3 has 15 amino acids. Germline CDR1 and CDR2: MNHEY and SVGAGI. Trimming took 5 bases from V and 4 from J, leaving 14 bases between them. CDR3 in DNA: TGTGCCAGCAGTAAGGGCAGGGCGTCCACCGGGGAGCTGTTTTTT. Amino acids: CASSKGRASTGELFF.

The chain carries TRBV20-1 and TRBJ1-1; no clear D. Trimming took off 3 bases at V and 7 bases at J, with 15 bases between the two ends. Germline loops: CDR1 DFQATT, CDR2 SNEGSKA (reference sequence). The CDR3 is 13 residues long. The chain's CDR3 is CSASRGGLGEAFF. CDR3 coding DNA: TGCAGTGCTAGTCGGGGAGGTTTGGGTGAAGCTTTCTTT.

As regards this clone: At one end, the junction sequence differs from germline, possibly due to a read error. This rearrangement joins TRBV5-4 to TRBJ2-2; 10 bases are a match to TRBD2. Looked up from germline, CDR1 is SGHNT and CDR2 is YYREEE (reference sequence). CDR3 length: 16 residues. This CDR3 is CARSLGAGGYTGELFF. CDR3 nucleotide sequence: TGTGCCCGCAGCTTGGGAGCGGGGGGGTATACCGGGGAGCTGTTTTTT. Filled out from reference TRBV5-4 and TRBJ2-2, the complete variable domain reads ETGVTQSPTHLIKTRGQQVTLRCSSQSGHNTVSWYQQALGQGPQFIFQYYREEENGRGNFPPRFSGLQFPNYSSELNVNALELDDSALYLCARSLGAGGYTGELFFGEGSRLTVL.

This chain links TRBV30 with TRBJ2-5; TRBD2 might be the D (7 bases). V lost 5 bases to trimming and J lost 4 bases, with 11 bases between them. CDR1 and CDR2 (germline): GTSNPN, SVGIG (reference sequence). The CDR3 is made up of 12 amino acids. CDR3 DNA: TGTGCCTGGGGACTAGGGGGAGAGACCCAGTACTTC. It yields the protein CAWGLGGETQYF.

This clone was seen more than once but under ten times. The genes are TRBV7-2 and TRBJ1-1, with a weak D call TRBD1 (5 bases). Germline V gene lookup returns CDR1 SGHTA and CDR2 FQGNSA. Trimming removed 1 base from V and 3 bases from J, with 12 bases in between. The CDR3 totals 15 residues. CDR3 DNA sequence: TGTGCCAGCAGCTTAGTCGGGGCGGGGGACACTGAAGCTTTCTTT. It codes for CASSLVGAGDTEAFF.

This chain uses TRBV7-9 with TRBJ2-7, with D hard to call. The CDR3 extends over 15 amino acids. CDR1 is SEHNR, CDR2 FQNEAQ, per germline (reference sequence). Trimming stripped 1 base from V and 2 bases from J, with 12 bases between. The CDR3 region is CASSLVQALPYEQYF. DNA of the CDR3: TGTGCCAGCAGCTTAGTCCAGGCCCTTCCCTACGAGCAGTACTTC.

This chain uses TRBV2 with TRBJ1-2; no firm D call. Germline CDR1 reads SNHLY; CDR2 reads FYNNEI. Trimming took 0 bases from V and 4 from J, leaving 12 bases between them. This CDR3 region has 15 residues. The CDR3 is CASSEAAGSRYGYTF. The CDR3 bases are TGTGCCAGCAGTGAAGCTGCGGGAAGTCGCTATGGCTACACCTTC.

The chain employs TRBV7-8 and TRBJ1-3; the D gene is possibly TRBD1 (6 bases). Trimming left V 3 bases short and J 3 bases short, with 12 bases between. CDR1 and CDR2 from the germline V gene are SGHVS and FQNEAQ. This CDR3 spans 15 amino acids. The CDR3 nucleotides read TGTGCCAGCAGCTTGTTCCCACAGGGTGGAAACACCATATATTTT. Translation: CASSLFPQGGNTIYF.